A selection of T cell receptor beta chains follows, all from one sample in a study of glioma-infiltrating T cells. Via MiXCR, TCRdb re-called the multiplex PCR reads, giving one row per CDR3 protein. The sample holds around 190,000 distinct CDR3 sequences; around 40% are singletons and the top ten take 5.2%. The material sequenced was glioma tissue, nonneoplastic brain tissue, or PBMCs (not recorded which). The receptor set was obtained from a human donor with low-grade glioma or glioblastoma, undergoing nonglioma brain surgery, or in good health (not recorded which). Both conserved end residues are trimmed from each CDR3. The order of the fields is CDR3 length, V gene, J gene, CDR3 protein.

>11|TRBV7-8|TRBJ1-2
ASTLSGGDGYT
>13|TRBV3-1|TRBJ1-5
ARSQGILGNQPQH
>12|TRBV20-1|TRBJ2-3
SARRQGGTDTQY
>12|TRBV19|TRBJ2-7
ASSIRTGFYEQY
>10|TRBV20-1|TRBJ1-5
GAGTGNQPQR
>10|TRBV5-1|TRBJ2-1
ASSLQPNEQF
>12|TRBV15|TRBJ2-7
ATSGSDRESEQY
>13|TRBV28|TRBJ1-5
ASSLTTGSLQPQH
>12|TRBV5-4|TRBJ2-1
ASSFHNSYNEQF
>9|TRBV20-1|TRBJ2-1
SARVRDEQF
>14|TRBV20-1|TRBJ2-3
SANPVWGHSTDTQY
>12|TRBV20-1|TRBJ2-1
IAWRDAEANEQF
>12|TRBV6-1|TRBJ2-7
ASSKAGSSYEQY
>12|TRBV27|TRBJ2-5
ASNTGPYLETQY
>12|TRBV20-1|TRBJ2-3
SALDRGHGDTQY
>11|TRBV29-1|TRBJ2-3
SVRATSTDTQY
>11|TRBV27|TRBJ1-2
ASSPGQGGGYT
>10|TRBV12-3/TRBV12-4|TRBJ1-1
ASSLGQARAF
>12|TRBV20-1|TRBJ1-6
SAEAGRPNSPLQ
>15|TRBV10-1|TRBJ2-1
ASSCLPGLHQNNEQF
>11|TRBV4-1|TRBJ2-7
ASSHRELYEKY
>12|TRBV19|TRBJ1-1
ATRPGHMNTEAF
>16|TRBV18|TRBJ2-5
ASSPRQGMVAGPETQY
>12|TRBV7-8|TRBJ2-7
ASSLFGGTYEQY
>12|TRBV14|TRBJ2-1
ASSTVGCTNEQF
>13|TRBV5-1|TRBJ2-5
ASSLDGYPQETQY